The entry below describes one TCR beta chain. The antigen is undetermined. The data stem from a study of blood T cells in healthy people across ages. Looking at the study overall: About one barcoded beta molecule per two T cells was captured by template switching.

Per germline, CDR1 LGHDT and CDR2 YNNKEL (reference sequence). This CDR3 contains 14 residues. V was shortened by 1 base and J by 10 bases, with 14 bases between the two germline ends. For the second PCR, which ran for about 7 to 11 cycles, a sample-barcoded 5' primer and a J-beta primer mix were used. MiXCR was run by TCRdb on the 5' RACE reads, yielding one entry per CDR3 protein. The data hold 2 million or so distinct CDR3 sequences, with around half observed a single time. Study-level findings and limits: Across the age range, TCR beta diversity per million T cells fell in a roughly linear way. Estimated diversity across one million T cells was deemed an underestimate.

Healthy Caucasian individuals from Russia aged about 6 to 95 were enrolled as donors. The sequencing input was blood. The source is a woman between 40 and 50 years old in good health. This chain links TRBV3-1 with TRBJ2-1; D perhaps matches TRBD1 (5 bases). CDR3 loop: CASSQGNRYGEQFF. The CDR3 nucleotides are TGTGCCAGCAGCCAAGGAAACAGGTATGGGGAGCAGTTCTTC.